This section outlines one TCR beta chain sequence together with its context. The clone's antigen remains unknown. Base qualities are not at hand, and no much larger clone is one base apart. This sample was included in a study of OX40 agonist ivuxolimab in advanced cancers. For the study in its entirety: Ivuxolimab was an agonistic, fully human IgG2 monoclonal antibody directed against OX40 (CD134), a costimulatory receptor. Patients were allowed to have had prior anti-PD-1, anti-PD-L1 or anti-CTLA-4 therapy, and around 37% of the dose-escalation patients had previously received checkpoint inhibitors. Peripheral TCRbeta sequencing aimed to test whether ivuxolimab altered TCR sequence diversity and caused clonal T-cell expansion. In the dose-escalation cohort, nearly 85% of patients were male, and the mean age was roughly 60 years with a range of roughly 23 to 90. Partial responses occurred in three dose-escalation patients: two with cutaneous melanoma and one with hepatocellular carcinoma. Of the approximately 54 dose-escalation patients, hepatocellular carcinoma was present in 19, melanoma in approximately 15, renal cell carcinoma in 9 and head and neck cancer in 9. The paper covers the monotherapy dose-escalation part of the phase I ivuxolimab trial, which included N of about 56 patients. Intravenous ivuxolimab was administered to patients every 2 weeks at six dose levels: 0.01, 0.1, 0.3, 1.5, 3 and 10 mg/kg. Overall results and qualifications from the work: At doses from 0.1 to 3.0 mg/kg, clonal expansion was seen in both CD4+ and CD8+ blood T cells between baseline and week 6. The antigen specificity of the clonally expanded peripheral T cells was not determined. In the 0.1-3.0 mg/kg groups, partial responders were among the patients with the lowest normalized peripheral clonal expansion, particularly in CD8+ T cells. On average, CD8+ T cells showed more expanded clones than CD4+ T cells after ivuxolimab. Low levels of normalized T-cell clonal expansion were also seen in some patients who did not respond.

The CDR3, from cysteine to phenylalanine, totals 14 residues. Kept here is only the CDR3 DNA, which spans 42 bases and is read in frame from base 1. Per the germline V gene, MDHEN is the CDR1 and SYDVKM is the CDR2. The junction carries 12 bases between V and J, which are trimmed by 3 bases and 3 bases respectively. For sequencing of the TCRbeta CDR3 region, genomic DNA was extracted from the sorted cells. TCRbeta CDR3 regions were sequenced using the immunoSEQ Assay. TCRdb stores this immuneACCESS table with in-frame sequences only. Part of the clones is absent; in the studies checked, under half of the shortfall reflects unresolved V genes, and no reason is known for the rest. This sample lists 43,000 or so clones; 75% to 90% were detected once. Less than 35% of the sample comes from the top ten. Patients with autoimmune disease history or receiving systemic immunosuppression were excluded from the trial. Peripheral blood for TCR sequencing was collected from all dose cohorts at baseline, on cycle 4 day 1, and on cycle 7 day 1. The samples were taken from a phase I, first-in-human, multicenter, open-label dose-escalation trial of ivuxolimab. Adults with locally advanced or metastatic head and neck squamous cell, hepatocellular, melanoma or renal cell carcinoma were enrolled in the trial. Before TCR sequencing, CD4+ T cells and CD8+ T cells from peripheral blood were sorted into separate populations.

This receptor was taken from an adult with an advanced solid tumor such as melanoma, head and neck, liver or kidney cancer. The sequencing used CD4+ or CD8+ T cells sorted from blood, collected in a trial of the OX40 agonist ivuxolimab. The chain couples TRBV28 to TRBJ2-7; the D gene is unclear. The DNA reads as follows: TGTGCCAGCAGTTTCTGGAGAAAAGGCTACGAGCAGTACTTC. It encodes CASSFWRKGYEQYF.